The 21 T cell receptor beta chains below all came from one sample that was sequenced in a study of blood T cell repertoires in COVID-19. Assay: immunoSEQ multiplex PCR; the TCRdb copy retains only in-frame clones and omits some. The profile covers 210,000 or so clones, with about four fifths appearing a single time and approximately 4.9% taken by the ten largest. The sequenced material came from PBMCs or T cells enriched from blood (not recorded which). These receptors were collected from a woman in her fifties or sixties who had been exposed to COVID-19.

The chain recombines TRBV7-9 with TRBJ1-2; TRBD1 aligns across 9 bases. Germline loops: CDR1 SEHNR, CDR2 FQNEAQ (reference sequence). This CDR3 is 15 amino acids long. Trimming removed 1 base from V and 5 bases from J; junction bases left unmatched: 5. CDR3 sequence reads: CASSLGDRVGYGYTF. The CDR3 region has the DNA TGTGCCAGCAGCTTAGGGGACAGGGTTGGGTATGGCTACACCTTC. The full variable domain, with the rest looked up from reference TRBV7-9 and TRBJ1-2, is DTGVSQNPRHKITKRGQNVTFRCDPISEHNRLYWYRQTLGQGPEFLTYFQNEAQLEKSRLLSDRFSAERPKGSFSTLEIQRTEQGDSAMYLCASSLGDRVGYGYTFGSGTRLTVV.

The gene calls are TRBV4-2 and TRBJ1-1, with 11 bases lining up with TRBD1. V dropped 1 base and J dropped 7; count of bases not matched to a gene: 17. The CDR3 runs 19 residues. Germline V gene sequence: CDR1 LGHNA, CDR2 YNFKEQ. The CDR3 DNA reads TGTGCCAGCAGCCAAGTTCGACCGGGACAGGGGGATATTAAGGGTGAAGCTTTCTTT. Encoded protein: CASSQVRPGQGDIKGEAFF.

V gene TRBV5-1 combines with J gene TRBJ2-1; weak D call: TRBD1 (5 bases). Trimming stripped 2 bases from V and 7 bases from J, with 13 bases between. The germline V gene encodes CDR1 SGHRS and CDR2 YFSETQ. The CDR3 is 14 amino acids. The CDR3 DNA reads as TGCGCCAGCAGCTTTGGCAGGGTCCGGAATGAGCAGTTCTTC. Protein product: CASSFGRVRNEQFF. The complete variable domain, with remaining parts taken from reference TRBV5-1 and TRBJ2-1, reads KAGVTQTPRYLIKTRGQQVTLSCSPISGHRSVSWYQQTPGQGLQFLFEYFSETQRNKGNFPGRFSGRQFSNSRSEMNVSTLELGDSALYLCASSFGRVRNEQFFGPGTRLTVL.

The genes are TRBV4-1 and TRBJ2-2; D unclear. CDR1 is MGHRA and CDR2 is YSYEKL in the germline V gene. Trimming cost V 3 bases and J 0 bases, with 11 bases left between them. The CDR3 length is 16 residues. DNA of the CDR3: TGCGCCAGCAGCCAGGTCCCTCTAGCGAACACCGGGGAGCTGTTTTTT. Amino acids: CASSQVPLANTGELFF.

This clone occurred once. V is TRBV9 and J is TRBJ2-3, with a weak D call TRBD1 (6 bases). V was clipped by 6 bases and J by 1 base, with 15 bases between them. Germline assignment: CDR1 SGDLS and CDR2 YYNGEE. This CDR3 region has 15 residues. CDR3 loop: CASTLQGEGTDTQYF. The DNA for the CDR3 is TGTGCCAGCACCTTACAGGGAGAAGGCACAGATACGCAGTATTTT.

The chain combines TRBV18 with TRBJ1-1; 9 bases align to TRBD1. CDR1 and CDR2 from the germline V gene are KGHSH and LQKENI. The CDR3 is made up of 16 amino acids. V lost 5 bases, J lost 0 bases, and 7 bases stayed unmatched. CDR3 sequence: CASSAQGAKLNTEAFF. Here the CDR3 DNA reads TGTGCCAGCTCAGCACAGGGGGCGAAGTTGAACACTGAAGCTTTCTTT.

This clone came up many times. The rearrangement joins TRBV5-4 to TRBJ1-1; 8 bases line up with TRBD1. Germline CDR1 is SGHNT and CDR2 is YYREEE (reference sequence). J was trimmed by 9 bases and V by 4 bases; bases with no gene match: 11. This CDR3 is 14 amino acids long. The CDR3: CASSVGGDRNKAFF. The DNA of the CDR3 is TGTGCCAGCAGCGTGGGAGGGGACAGGAACAAAGCTTTCTTT.

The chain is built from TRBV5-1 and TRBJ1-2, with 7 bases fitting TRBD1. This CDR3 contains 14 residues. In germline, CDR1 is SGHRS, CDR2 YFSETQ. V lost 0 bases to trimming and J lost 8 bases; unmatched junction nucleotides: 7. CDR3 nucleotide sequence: TGCGCCAGCAGCTTGGAGGGGACAGTTACCGGCTACACCTTC. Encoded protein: CASSLEGTVTGYTF.

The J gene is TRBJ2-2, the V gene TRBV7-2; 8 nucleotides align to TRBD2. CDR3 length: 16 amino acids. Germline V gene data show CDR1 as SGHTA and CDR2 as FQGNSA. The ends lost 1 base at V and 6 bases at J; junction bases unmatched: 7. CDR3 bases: TGTGCCAGCAGCTTAGTCGCCGGGGGGGCCTCCGGGGAGCTGTTTTTT. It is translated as CASSLVAGGASGELFF. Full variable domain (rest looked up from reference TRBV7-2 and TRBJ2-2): GAGVSQSPSNKVTEKGKDVELRCDPISGHTALYWYRQSLGQGLEFLIYFQGNSAPDKSGLPSDRFSAERTGGSVSTLTIQRTQQEDSAVYLCASSLVAGGASGELFFGEGSRLTVL.

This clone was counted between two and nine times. The CDR3 sequence: CAVRDRGNGYTF. The CDR3 DNA reads TGTGCCGTGCGGGACAGAGGGAATGGCTACACCTTC. This chain connects TRBV24-1 to TRBJ1-2; 7 bases map to TRBD1. The length of the CDR3 is 12 residues. The V gene end was trimmed by 12 bases and the J gene end by 6 bases; junction bases not matched to a gene: 9. Germline V gene data show CDR1 as KGHDR and CDR2 as SFDVKD.

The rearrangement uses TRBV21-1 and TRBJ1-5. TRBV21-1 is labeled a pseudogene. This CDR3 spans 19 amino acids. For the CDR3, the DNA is TGTGCCAGCAGCAAAGGTCCAGGTTTGGACCTAGGGAGTTTACAGCCCCAGCATTTT. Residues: CASSKGPGLDLGSLQPQHF.

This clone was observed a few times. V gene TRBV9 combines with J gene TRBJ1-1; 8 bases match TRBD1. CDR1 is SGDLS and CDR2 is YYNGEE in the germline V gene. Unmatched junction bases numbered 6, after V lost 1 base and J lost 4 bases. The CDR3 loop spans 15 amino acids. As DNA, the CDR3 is TGTGCCAGCAGCGTAACCCCGGACAGGGCCACTGAAGCTTTCTTT. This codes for CASSVTPDRATEAFF.

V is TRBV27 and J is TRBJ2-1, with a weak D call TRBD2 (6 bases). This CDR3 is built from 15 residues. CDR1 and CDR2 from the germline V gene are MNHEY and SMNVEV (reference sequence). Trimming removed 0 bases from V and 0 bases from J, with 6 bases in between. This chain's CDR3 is CASSLSGGSYNEQFF. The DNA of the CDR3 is TGTGCCAGCAGTTTATCGGGGGGCTCCTACAATGAGCAGTTCTTC.

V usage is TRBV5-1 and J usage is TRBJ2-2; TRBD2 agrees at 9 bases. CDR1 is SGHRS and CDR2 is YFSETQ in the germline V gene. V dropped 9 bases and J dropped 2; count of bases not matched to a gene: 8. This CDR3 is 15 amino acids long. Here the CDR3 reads CATTLAGANTGELFF. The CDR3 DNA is TGCGCCACGACTTTAGCGGGGGCTAACACCGGGGAGCTGTTTTTT. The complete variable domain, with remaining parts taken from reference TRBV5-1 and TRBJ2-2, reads KAGVTQTPRYLIKTRGQQVTLSCSPISGHRSVSWYQQTPGQGLQFLFEYFSETQRNKGNFPGRFSGRQFSNSRSEMNVSTLELGDSALYLCATTLAGANTGELFFGEGSRLTVL.

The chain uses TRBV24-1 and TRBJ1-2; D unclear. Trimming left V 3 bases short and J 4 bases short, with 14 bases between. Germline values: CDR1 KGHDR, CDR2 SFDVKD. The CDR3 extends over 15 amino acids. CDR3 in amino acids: CATSDQHSGPYGYTF. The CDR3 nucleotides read TGTGCCACCAGTGATCAACACAGCGGCCCCTATGGCTACACCTTC.

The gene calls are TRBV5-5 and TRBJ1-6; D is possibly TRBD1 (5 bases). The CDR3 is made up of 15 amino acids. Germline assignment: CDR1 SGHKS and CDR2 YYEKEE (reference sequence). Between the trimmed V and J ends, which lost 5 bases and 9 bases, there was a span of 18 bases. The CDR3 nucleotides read TGTGCCAGCAGACGGGACTCGTCCGGGGGTTCACCCCTCCACTTT. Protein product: CASRRDSSGGSPLHF.

The CDR3 is CASSRTGGNTEAFF. CDR3 coding DNA: TGTGCCAGCTCACGGACAGGGGGAAACACTGAAGCTTTCTTT. The chain carries TRBV18 and TRBJ1-1, with 10 bases that match TRBD1. V lost 4 bases and J lost 2; bases outside the gene matches: 1. This CDR3 has 14 residues. In germline, CDR1 is KGHSH, CDR2 LQKENI. The whole variable domain, filled in from reference TRBV18 and TRBJ1-1, reads NAGVMQNPRHLVRRRGQEARLRCSPMKGHSHVYWYRQLPEEGLKFMVYLQKENIIDESGMPKERFSAEFPKEGPSILRIQQVVRGDSAAYFCASSRTGGNTEAFFGQGTRLTVV.

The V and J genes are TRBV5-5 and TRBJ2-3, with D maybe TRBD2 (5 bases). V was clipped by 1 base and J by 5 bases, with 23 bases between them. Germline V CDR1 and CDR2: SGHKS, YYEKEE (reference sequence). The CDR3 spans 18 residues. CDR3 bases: TGTGCCAGCAGCTTGCGTTTTCTGGCGGGCTTTAAAGAAGATACGCAGTATTTT. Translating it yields CASSLRFLAGFKEDTQYF.

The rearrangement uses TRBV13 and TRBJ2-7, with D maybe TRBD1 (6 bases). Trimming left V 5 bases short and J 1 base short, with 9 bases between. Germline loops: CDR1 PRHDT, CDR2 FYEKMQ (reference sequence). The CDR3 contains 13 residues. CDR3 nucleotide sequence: TGTGCCAGCAGCCTGGACAGATCCTACGAGCAGTACTTC. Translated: CASSLDRSYEQYF.

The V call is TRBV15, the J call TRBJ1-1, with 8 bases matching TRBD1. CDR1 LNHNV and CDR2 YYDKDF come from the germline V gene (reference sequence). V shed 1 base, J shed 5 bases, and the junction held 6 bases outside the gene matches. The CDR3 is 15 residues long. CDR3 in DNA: TGTGCCACCAGCAGAGCCGCAGGGGGCTGGACTGAAGCTTTCTTT. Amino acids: CATSRAAGGWTEAFF.

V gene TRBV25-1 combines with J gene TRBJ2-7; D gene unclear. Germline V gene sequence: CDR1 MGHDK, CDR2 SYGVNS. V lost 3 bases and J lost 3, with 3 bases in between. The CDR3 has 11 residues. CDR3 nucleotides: TGTGCCAGCAGTGAGTACTACGAGCAGTACTTC. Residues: CASSEYYEQYF.